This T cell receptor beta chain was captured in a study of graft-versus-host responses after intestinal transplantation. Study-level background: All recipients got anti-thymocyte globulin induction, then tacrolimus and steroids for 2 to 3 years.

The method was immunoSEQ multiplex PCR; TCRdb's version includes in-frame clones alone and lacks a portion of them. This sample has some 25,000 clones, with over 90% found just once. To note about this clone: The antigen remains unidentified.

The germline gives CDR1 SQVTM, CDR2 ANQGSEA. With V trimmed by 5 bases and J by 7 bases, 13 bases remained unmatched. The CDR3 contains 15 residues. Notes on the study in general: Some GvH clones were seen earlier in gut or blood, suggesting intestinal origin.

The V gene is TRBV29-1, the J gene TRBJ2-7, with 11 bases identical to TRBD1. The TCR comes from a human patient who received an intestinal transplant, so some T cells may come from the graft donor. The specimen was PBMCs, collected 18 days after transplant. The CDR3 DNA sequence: TGCAGCGTTTACTCAGCGGGACAGGGGGTCGGGGAGCAGTACTTC. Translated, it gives CSVYSAGQGVGEQYF.